This TCR beta chain was profiled in a study of blood T cells in healthy people across ages. Regarding this clonotype: The antigen is undetermined. The DNA is left out, because the CDR3 cannot be placed on it with certainty; the CDR3 is given as TCRdb lists it.

The germline V gene encodes CDR1 SQVTM and CDR2 ANQGSEA. The CDR3 extends over 12 residues, inclusive of both ends. Study findings and constraints: The recorded TCR beta diversity per million T cells decreased in a roughly linear manner with age.

For the second PCR, which ran for 7 to 11 cycles, a sample-barcoded 5' primer and a J-beta primer mix were used. One entry per CDR3 protein, called by TCRdb with MiXCR from the 5' RACE reads. The table includes 1.5 million to 2 million distinct CDR3 sequences, approximately 30% detected once. Sample: blood. This clonotype was sampled from a woman aged 30 to 39 in good health. V is TRBV29-1 and J is TRBJ2-3. The CDR3 sequence is CSVAKGTDTLYF.